A single sample gave rise to the 30 T cell receptor beta chains below, sequenced in a study of shared clonotypes between healthy human individuals. This table comes from immunoSEQ multiplex PCR, and its TCRdb copy is limited to in-frame clones, with some not included. The sample contains roughly 2,500,000 clones, over 85% of which appear only once. The sequencing sample was made of naive CD4+ T cells from PBMCs. The subset here: CD45RA+ positively selected. These receptors originate from a man aged 18 to 29 in good health. Some clones in this sample may be carry-over from other donors' samples.

This clone has more than one count but fewer than ten. The gene calls are TRBV28 and TRBJ1-5; no clear D gene. CDR3 length: 12 amino acids. V was trimmed by 5 bases and J by 6 bases, leaving 8 bases between them. CDR1 and CDR2 (germline): MDHEN, SYDVKM. The DNA of the CDR3 is TGTGCCAGCAGTACTGGGCCTCAGCCCCAGCATTTT. It is translated as CASSTGPQPQHF.

The J gene is TRBJ2-5, the V gene TRBV9; tentatively, D is TRBD1 (5 bases). V lost 4 bases, J lost 4 bases, and 11 bases lay in between. The CDR3 length is 13 residues. Germline V gene sequence: CDR1 SGDLS, CDR2 YYNGEE. The CDR3 loop reads CASSPGLPETQYF. The CDR3 nucleotides read TGTGCCAGCAGCCCAGGGCTCCCAGAGACCCAGTACTTC.

The chain uses TRBV4-1 and TRBJ2-1, with a possible D match to TRBD2 (5 bases). V was cut by 0 bases and J by 4 bases, with 13 bases left in between. The CDR3 consists of 16 residues. Germline loops: CDR1 MGHRA, CDR2 YSYEKL. The CDR3 DNA follows: TGCGCCAGCAGCCAAGAGAACGGGGTTGTTTACAATGAGCAGTTCTTC. It yields the protein CASSQENGVVYNEQFF.

J is TRBJ2-5 and V is TRBV30; 8 bases map to TRBD1. CDR3 length: 16 residues. Looked up from germline, CDR1 is GTSNPN and CDR2 is SVGIG (reference sequence). With V trimmed by 4 bases and J by 7 bases, 17 bases remained unmatched. CDR3 nucleotides: TGTGCCTGGACCCGGACAGGGTTGACTAGGGGAGGGACCCAGTACTTC. This encodes CAWTRTGLTRGGTQYF.

CDR3 sequence (DNA): TGTGCCTGGGGACTAGCGGCTTACAATGAGCAGTTCTTC. It yields the protein CAWGLAAYNEQFF. The J gene is TRBJ2-1, the V gene TRBV30, with 10 bases fitting TRBD2. J lost 4 bases, V lost 5 bases, and 2 bases had no gene match. The CDR3 consists of 13 residues. Germline V CDR1 and CDR2: GTSNPN, SVGIG (reference sequence).

This chain connects TRBV27 to TRBJ1-2; D gene ambiguous. The germline V gene encodes CDR1 MNHEY and CDR2 SMNVEV (reference sequence). CDR3 length equals 13 residues. The V end was cut by 8 bases, the J end by 0 bases, with 10 bases between. The CDR3 spells CASCKTANYGYTF. CDR3 DNA: TGTGCCAGCTGCAAGACGGCTAACTATGGCTACACCTTC.

The chain links TRBV5-1 to TRBJ2-7; D remains ambiguous. Per germline, CDR1 SGHRS and CDR2 YFSETQ. V gave up 3 bases and J gave up 6 bases, with 16 bases separating them. The CDR3 is 14 residues long. CDR3 sequence (DNA): TGCGCCAGCAGCTGGGGATTGGCAGAAGGCGAGCAGTACTTC. Translated, it gives CASSWGLAEGEQYF.

In the case of this clone: This same CDR3 is encoded by further DNA sequences in the sample. The chain combines TRBV2 with TRBJ2-1, with 9 bases aligning to TRBD2. CDR3 length: 12 amino acids. Germline CDR1 SNHLY, CDR2 FYNNEI. J lost 7 bases, V lost 6 bases, and 1 base had no gene match. CDR3 sequence reads: CASRLAGNEQFF. Written as DNA, the CDR3 is TGTGCCAGCAGACTAGCGGGTAATGAGCAGTTCTTC.

The chain recombines TRBV2 with TRBJ2-5; 8 bases fit TRBD2. J was trimmed by 2 bases and V by 5 bases; bases with no gene match: 7. CDR3 length equals 15 residues. The germline V gene has CDR1 SNHLY and CDR2 FYNNEI. The CDR3 sequence: CASSTVAGTQETQYF. CDR3 DNA: TGTGCCAGCAGTACCGTAGCGGGGACGCAAGAGACCCAGTACTTC.

The V call is TRBV6-1, the J call TRBJ1-1, with D possibly TRBD1 on 6 matching bases. Looked up from germline, CDR1 is MNHNS and CDR2 is SASEGT. The V and J ends lost 8 bases and 1 base respectively, with 8 bases between them. The CDR3 loop spans 12 amino acids. CDR3 residues: CASGGANTEAFF. Written as DNA, the CDR3 is TGTGCCAGCGGGGGGGCGAACACTGAAGCTTTCTTT.

The chain couples TRBV21-1 to TRBJ1-1; the listed D gene, TRBD1, was not tested against the DNA. TRBV21-1 is assigned pseudogene status. The CDR3 is 16 amino acids. Here the CDR3 reads CASSKVGGTGNTEAFF. The CDR3 DNA follows: TGTGCCAGCAGCAAAGTGGGCGGGACAGGGAACACTGAAGCTTTCTTT.

CDR3 sequence reads: CAISEKGLSNQPQHF. For the CDR3, the DNA is TGTGCCATCAGTGAGAAGGGCCTTAGCAATCAGCCCCAGCATTTT. V is TRBV10-3 and J is TRBJ1-5; D gene uncertain. Germline CDR1 ENHRY, CDR2 SYGVKD. CDR3 length equals 15 residues. V lost 2 bases and J lost 0, with 8 bases in between.

This sequence joins TRBV29-1 and TRBJ1-5, with D hard to call. The CDR3 length is 10 residues. Trimming shortened V by 5 bases and J by 7 bases, and 6 bases separated the two germline ends. Germline CDR1 is SQVTM and CDR2 is ANQGSEA. The CDR3 spells CSVSPQPQHF. As DNA, the CDR3 is TGCAGCGTTTCCCCCCAGCCCCAGCATTTT. Supplemented by reference TRBV29-1 and TRBJ1-5, the full variable domain reads SAVISQKPSRDICQRGTSLTIQCQVDSQVTMMFWYRQQPGQSLTLIATANQGSEATYESGFVIDKFPISRPNLTFSTLTVSNMSPEDSSIYLCSVSPQPQHFGDGTRLSIL.

The chain couples TRBV4-2 to TRBJ2-3, with D unresolved. CDR1 LGHNA and CDR2 YNFKEQ come from the germline V gene. This CDR3 spans 13 amino acids. V lost 3 bases to trimming and J lost 5 bases, with 9 bases between them. CDR3 DNA sequence: TGTGCCAGCAGCCACCCCGCCCGAGATACGCAGTATTTT. Amino acids: CASSHPARDTQYF.

The chain carries TRBV7-2 and TRBJ2-1, with D perhaps TRBD2 (5 bases). V lost 5 bases and J lost 10, with 9 bases in between. The V gene's germline CDR1 is SGHTA and CDR2 FQGNSA. There are 11 residues in the CDR3. The CDR3 DNA reads TGTGCCAGCAGCCCGCGACTAGAGCAGTTCTTC. Its protein product is CASSPRLEQFF.

This clone was counted a single time. The chain joins TRBV5-1 to TRBJ1-3; 8 positions agree with TRBD1. Germline trimming cut 4 bases from V and 0 bases from J; bases unmatched to any gene: 6. CDR1 is SGHRS and CDR2 is YFSETQ in the germline V gene. This CDR3 region has 16 residues. CDR3 region: CASSRGQAYSGNTIYF. In DNA form, the CDR3 reads TGCGCCAGCAGCAGGGGACAGGCTTACTCTGGAAACACCATATATTTT.

V and J are TRBV27 and TRBJ1-2; D perhaps matches TRBD1 (5 bases). Deletions cut 9 bases from V and 7 bases from J, with 15 bases between. The CDR3 is 12 amino acids. Germline CDR1 and CDR2: MNHEY and SMNVEV (reference sequence). The CDR3: CASRGLGAGYTF. The CDR3 coding sequence is TGTGCCAGTCGGGGCCTCGGGGCTGGCTACACCTTC.

This clone was detected once. This sequence joins TRBV29-1 and TRBJ2-7; D possibly corresponds to TRBD2 (6 bases). Germline assignment: CDR1 SQVTM and CDR2 ANQGSEA. CDR3 size: 12 residues. V lost 7 bases, J lost 0 bases, and 10 bases lay in between. Here the CDR3 reads CSAGTHSYEQYF. CDR3 sequence (DNA): TGCAGCGCCGGGACTCACTCCTACGAGCAGTACTTC.

V and J are TRBV13 and TRBJ2-5; D is undetermined. This CDR3 contains 9 residues. The V gene lost 7 bases and the J gene lost 3 bases, with 0 bases spanning the gap. Germline V gene lookup returns CDR1 PRHDT and CDR2 FYEKMQ (reference sequence). Written as DNA, the CDR3 is TGTGCCAGCAAAGAGACCCAGTACTTC. This gives the protein CASKETQYF.

CDR3 sequence: CASSVGSQGEKLFF. CDR3 DNA sequence: TGTGCCAGCAGCGTAGGGTCCCAAGGGGAAAAACTGTTTTTT. The chain recombines TRBV7-9 with TRBJ1-4; no clear D. Trimming shortened V by 5 bases and J by 8 bases, and 15 bases separated the two germline ends. CDR1 is SEHNR, CDR2 FQNEAQ, per germline (reference sequence). The CDR3 runs 14 residues.

Only one count was recorded for this clone. V gene TRBV5-1 combines with J gene TRBJ2-5; possibly TRBD2 for D (7 bases). Trimming cost V 0 bases and J 4 bases, with 13 bases left between them. Per germline, CDR1 SGHRS and CDR2 YFSETQ. The CDR3 sequence is 15 residues long. CDR3 in amino acids: CASSLVGGLGETQYF. CDR3 sequence (DNA): TGCGCCAGCAGCTTGGTGGGGGGGCTTGGAGAGACCCAGTACTTC.

V usage is TRBV28 and J usage is TRBJ1-2; D is unclear. CDR1 and CDR2 (germline): MDHEN, SYDVKM. This CDR3 region has 14 residues. V lost 7 bases and J 2 bases, leaving 14 bases between the germline ends. CDR3 DNA sequence: TGTGCCAGCAAACTTGGGCAGGCGAACTATGGCTACACCTTC. It codes for CASKLGQANYGYTF.

The V and J genes are TRBV19 and TRBJ2-1; 11 bases map to TRBD2. The germline V gene has CDR1 LNHDA and CDR2 SQIVND (reference sequence). The V and J ends lost 5 bases and 9 bases, in that order; junction bases with no gene match: 15. This CDR3 is 17 amino acids long. The CDR3 DNA follows: TGTGCCAGTAGTCAACTAGCGGGAGCTCTTATGTCGCGTGAGCAGTTCTTC. This translates into CASSQLAGALMSREQFF. The entire variable domain, with the rest obtained from reference TRBV19 and TRBJ2-1, is as follows: DGGITQSPKYLFRKEGQNVTLSCEQNLNHDAMYWYRQDPGQGLRLIYYSQIVNDFQKGDIAEGYSVSREKKESFPLTVTSAQKNPTAFYLCASSQLAGALMSREQFFGPGTRLTVL.

V and J are TRBV15 and TRBJ1-2, with 10 bases matching TRBD1. Germline V gene sequence: CDR1 LNHNV, CDR2 YYDKDF (reference sequence). The CDR3 has 14 residues. V was clipped by 5 bases and J by 4 bases; unmatched bases: 4. CDR3 bases: TGTGCCACCAGCGAGACAGGGGGCTTCTATGGCTACACCTTC. This gives the protein CATSETGGFYGYTF.

Note on this clone: Other nucleotide sequences in the sample specify the same CDR3. This chain uses TRBV28 with TRBJ1-2, with D perhaps TRBD1 (5 bases). Germline V gene sequence: CDR1 MDHEN, CDR2 SYDVKM. This CDR3 has 13 residues. Trimming cost V 2 bases and J 3 bases, with 7 bases left between them. CDR3 sequence (DNA): TGTGCCAGCAGTTTAAGGGGAGACTATGGCTACACCTTC. Amino acid sequence: CASSLRGDYGYTF.

The chain combines TRBV2 with TRBJ1-2; D may be TRBD1 (5 bases). Trimming shortened V by 6 bases and J by 4 bases, and 9 bases separated the two germline ends. This CDR3 spans 12 amino acids. CDR1 and CDR2 (germline): SNHLY, FYNNEI. The CDR3 protein is CASRPGGYGYTF. The DNA for the CDR3 is TGTGCCAGCAGGCCGGGGGGCTATGGCTACACCTTC.

CDR3 region: CASSAPRTGKSLDPYGYTF. Written as DNA, the CDR3 is TGTGCCAGCAGTGCCCCCCGGACAGGGAAGTCACTAGACCCCTATGGCTACACCTTC. This rearrangement joins TRBV6-1 to TRBJ1-2; TRBD1 aligns across 8 bases. This CDR3 is built from 19 residues. With V trimmed by 4 bases and J by 4 bases, 20 bases remained unmatched. CDR1 and CDR2 from the germline V gene are MNHNS and SASEGT.

This clone was recorded once. The chain uses TRBV6-5 and TRBJ2-2; D may be TRBD1 (6 bases). Germline-derived CDR1 and CDR2 are MNHEY and SVGAGI. The CDR3 totals 15 residues. The ends were cut back, 2 bases at V and 6 bases at J, with 13 bases in the middle. The CDR3 spells CASSYPRGSPGELFF. CDR3 coding DNA: TGTGCCAGCAGTTACCCCAGGGGATCACCCGGGGAGCTGTTTTTT.

This chain connects TRBV27 to TRBJ2-3; weak D call: TRBD2 (6 bases). Trimming stripped 2 bases from V and 0 bases from J, with 9 bases between. Germline V gene data show CDR1 as MNHEY and CDR2 as SMNVEV (reference sequence). This CDR3 is built from 15 residues. Here the CDR3 DNA reads TGTGCCAGCAGTTTAACCGGGACTAGCACAGATACGCAGTATTTT. Amino acids: CASSLTGTSTDTQYF.

The rearrangement links TRBV5-6 to TRBJ2-3; D is perhaps TRBD2 (6 bases). Looked up from germline, CDR1 is SGHDT and CDR2 is YYEEEE. The germline V and J ends were trimmed by 3 bases and 4 bases, with 15 bases remaining between them. The CDR3 totals 15 residues. The CDR3, as DNA: TGTGCCAGCAGCTCCACCGGGAGAGCACCAGATACGCAGTATTTT. It is translated as CASSSTGRAPDTQYF.